The 8 T cell receptor beta chains presented below share a single source sample, sequenced in a study of cytomegalovirus exposure and HLA in healthy donors. Only in-frame clones appear in the TCRdb table, and some are missing; sequencing was by immunoSEQ multiplex PCR. Seen here are around 80,000 clones, roughly 96% observed once, and the top ten hold under 1.5%. Sequenced material: PBMCs. The source is a woman younger than 30 in good health and CMV-seronegative.

The chain is built from TRBV19 and TRBJ2-7, with TRBD2 matching 13 bases. J lost 3 bases, V lost 3 bases, and 5 bases had no gene match. Germline V CDR1 and CDR2: LNHDA, SQIVND (reference sequence). The CDR3 length is 16 residues. The CDR3 loop is CASSIWTSGSVYEQYF. The DNA of the CDR3 is TGTGCCAGTAGTATTTGGACTAGCGGGAGTGTCTACGAGCAGTACTTC.

The rearrangement uses TRBV28 and TRBJ2-1; TRBD2 matches at 9 bases. Losses at the gene ends were 6 bases for V and 2 bases for J; bases not matched to a gene: 8. Germline V gene data show CDR1 as MDHEN and CDR2 as SYDVKM. The CDR3 is 16 amino acids. CDR3: CASSFSGGVTYNEQFF. CDR3 DNA: TGTGCCAGCAGCTTTAGCGGGGGTGTTACCTACAATGAGCAGTTCTTC.

The gene calls are TRBV29-1 and TRBJ2-1, with TRBD2 identical over 12 bases. CDR1 and CDR2 (germline): SQVTM, ANQGSEA. This CDR3 comprises 16 residues. V lost 5 bases, J lost 5 bases, and 10 bases stayed unmatched. CDR3: CSVSRRLAGDNNEQFF. The CDR3 coding sequence is TGCAGCGTTTCTAGGCGACTAGCGGGAGATAACAATGAGCAGTTCTTC.

This clone appeared a few times. The chain uses TRBV6-4 and TRBJ2-1; possibly TRBD1 for D (6 bases). Trimming pared 2 bases from V and 5 bases from J, leaving 7 bases between. Germline CDR1 is MRHNA and CDR2 is SNTAGT. This CDR3 has 13 residues. CDR3 sequence reads: CASSDRDNNEQFF. CDR3 bases: TGTGCCAGCAGTGACCGGGACAACAATGAGCAGTTCTTC.

This chain uses TRBV2 with TRBJ2-3; 8 bases fit TRBD2. From germline, CDR1 is SNHLY and CDR2 FYNNEI. The CDR3 totals 14 residues. V trimming: 6 bases; J trimming: 1 base; junction bases outside the gene matches: 3. The CDR3 nucleotides are TGTGCCAGCAGGGCGGGAGGAGGCACAGATACGCAGTATTTT. It translates to CASRAGGGTDTQYF.

V gene TRBV6-7 combines with J gene TRBJ2-7, with 9 bases that match TRBD2. TRBV6-7 falls under the ORF class, with uncertain function. The V gene end was trimmed by 2 bases and the J gene end by 7 bases; junction bases not matched to a gene: 15. CDR3 length equals 17 residues. The CDR3, as DNA: TGTGCCAGCAGTTACCCCGCATCCATAGCGGGAGACGGTGAGCAGTACTTC. As protein: CASSYPASIAGDGEQYF.

This chain links TRBV19 with TRBJ1-4; 10 bases are a match to TRBD1. Trimming took 3 bases from V and 4 from J; bases not matched to a gene: 11. The CDR3 length is 18 residues. Looked up from germline, CDR1 is LNHDA and CDR2 is SQIVND (reference sequence). The CDR3 protein is CASSIRDRGNRRNEKLFF. CDR3 sequence (DNA): TGTGCCAGTAGTATTCGGGACAGGGGTAATCGGCGTAATGAAAAACTGTTTTTT.

The chain carries TRBV19 and TRBJ2-1; 16 nucleotides line up with TRBD2. J was trimmed by 9 bases and V by 9 bases; bases with no gene match: 5. The CDR3 is made up of 14 amino acids. Germline V gene lookup returns CDR1 LNHDA and CDR2 SQIVND (reference sequence). The CDR3 loop reads CASLGLAGGPEQFF. CDR3 DNA sequence: TGTGCCAGCCTGGGACTAGCGGGAGGGCCTGAGCAGTTCTTC.